Below, 2 T cell receptor beta chains from the same sample are listed, as sequenced in a study of cytomegalovirus exposure and HLA in healthy donors. Researchers ran the PCR with 60 Vbeta and 13 Jbeta primers. Sequenced by immunoSEQ multiplex PCR; TCRdb stores in-frame clones only, minus some. The sample lists 180,000 or so clones; nearly 80% were seen once. The sequenced sample was PBMCs. These receptors all come from a man aged 50 to 59 in good health and CMV-seropositive.

The chain combines TRBV7-9 with TRBJ1-1, with 7 nucleotides matching TRBD1. Germline-derived CDR1 and CDR2 are SEHNR and FQNEAQ (reference sequence). This CDR3 spans 14 amino acids. With V trimmed by 5 bases and J by 0 bases, 3 bases remained unmatched. The CDR3 DNA reads TGTGCCAGCAGCGAAGACAGGGTGAACACTGAAGCTTTCTTT. Its translation: CASSEDRVNTEAFF. Full variable domain (rest looked up from reference TRBV7-9 and TRBJ1-1): DTGVSQNPRHKITKRGQNVTFRCDPISEHNRLYWYRQTLGQGPEFLTYFQNEAQLEKSRLLSDRFSAERPKGSFSTLEIQRTEQGDSAMYLCASSEDRVNTEAFFGQGTRLTVV.

The chain has TRBV11-2 and TRBJ1-6; D gene ambiguous. The V end lost 2 bases, the J end lost 8 bases, and 13 bases lay between the germline ends. CDR1 SGHAT and CDR2 FQNNGV come from the germline V gene. The CDR3 contains 15 residues. CDR3 sequence reads: CASSLQQLGDSPLHF. CDR3 nucleotide sequence: TGTGCCAGCAGCTTACAGCAGCTCGGGGATTCACCCCTCCACTTT.